This T cell receptor beta chain came from a study of regulatory T cells in long-lasting Graves disease. Relying on iRepertoire HTBI primers and Arm-PCR of CDR3 regions, the team built TCR beta libraries. As originally analysed: In the combined samples, under 80 TRBV and approximately 15 TRBJ segments were identified. TCRdb analysed the multiplex PCR reads with MiXCR anew, one entry per CDR3 protein. TCRdb's processing, not the authors' own work, is the source of the V and J calls. The repertoire holds hundreds of thousands of distinct CDR3 sequences, roughly a sixth seen once, with 20% to 25% in the top ten. This clonotype was detected many times. Time point described: newly diagnosed GD, antithyroid drugs for less than 3 months. The TCR library was made from RNA that had been extracted from PBMCs in TRIzol. Blood from the periphery, approximately 9 milliliters in all, was drawn into EDTA tubes. The TCR comes from a female donor with Graves disease. The material was peripheral blood mononuclear cells (PBMCs), obtained at new diagnosis, from a patient treated with antithyroid drugs.

CDR3: CASSQAKITPGQETQYF. The CDR3 DNA reads as TGTGCCAGCAGCCAAGCCAAGATCACACCCGGTCAAGAGACCCAGTACTTC. The rearrangement uses TRBV14 and TRBJ2-5; no definite D call. CDR1 and CDR2 from the germline V gene are SGHDN and FVKESK. Between the trimmed V and J ends, which lost 1 base and 2 bases, there was a span of 17 bases. The CDR3 is 17 amino acids.